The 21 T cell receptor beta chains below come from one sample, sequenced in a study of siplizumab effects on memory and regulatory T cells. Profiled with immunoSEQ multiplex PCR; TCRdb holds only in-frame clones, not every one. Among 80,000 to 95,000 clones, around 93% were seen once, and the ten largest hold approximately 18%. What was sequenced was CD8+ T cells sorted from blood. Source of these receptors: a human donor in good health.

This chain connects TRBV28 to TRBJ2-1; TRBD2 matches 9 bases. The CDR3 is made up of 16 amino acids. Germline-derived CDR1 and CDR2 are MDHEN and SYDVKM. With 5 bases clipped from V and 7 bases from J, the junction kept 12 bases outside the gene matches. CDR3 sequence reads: CASSLSWGSGRNEQFF. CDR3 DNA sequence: TGTGCCAGCAGTCTTTCCTGGGGTAGCGGGAGAAATGAGCAGTTCTTC.

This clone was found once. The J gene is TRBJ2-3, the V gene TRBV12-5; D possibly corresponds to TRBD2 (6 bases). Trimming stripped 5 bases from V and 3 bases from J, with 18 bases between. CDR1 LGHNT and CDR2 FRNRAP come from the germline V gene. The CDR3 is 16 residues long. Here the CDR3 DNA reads TGTGCTAGTGGTGATCCACTTAGCGGAACAACAGATACGCAGTATTTT. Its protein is CASGDPLSGTTDTQYF.

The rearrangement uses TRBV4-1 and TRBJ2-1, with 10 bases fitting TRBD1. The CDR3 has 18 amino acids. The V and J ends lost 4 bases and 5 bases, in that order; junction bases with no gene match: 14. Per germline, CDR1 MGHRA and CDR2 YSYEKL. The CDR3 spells CASSPGQGGSALNNEQFF. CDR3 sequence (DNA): TGCGCCAGCAGCCCAGGACAGGGGGGTTCAGCGCTTAACAATGAGCAGTTCTTC.

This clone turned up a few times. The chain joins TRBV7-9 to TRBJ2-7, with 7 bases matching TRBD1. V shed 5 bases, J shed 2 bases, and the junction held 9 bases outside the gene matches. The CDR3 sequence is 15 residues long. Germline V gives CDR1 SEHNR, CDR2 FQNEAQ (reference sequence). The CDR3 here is CASSPQDRTAYEQYF. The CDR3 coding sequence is TGTGCCAGCAGCCCACAGGACAGGACAGCCTACGAGCAGTACTTC.

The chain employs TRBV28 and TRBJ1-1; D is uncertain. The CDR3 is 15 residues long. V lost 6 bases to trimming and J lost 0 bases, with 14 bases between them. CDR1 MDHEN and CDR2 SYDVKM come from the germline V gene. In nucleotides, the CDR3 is TGTGCCAGCAGCCAGAGACGGACGATGAACACTGAAGCTTTCTTT. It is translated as CASSQRRTMNTEAFF.

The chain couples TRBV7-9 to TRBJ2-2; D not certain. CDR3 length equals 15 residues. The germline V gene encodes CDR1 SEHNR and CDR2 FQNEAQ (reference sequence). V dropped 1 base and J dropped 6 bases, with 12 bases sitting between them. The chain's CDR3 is CASSLDLGNPGELFF. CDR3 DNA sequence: TGTGCCAGCAGCTTAGACTTGGGTAACCCCGGGGAGCTGTTTTTT. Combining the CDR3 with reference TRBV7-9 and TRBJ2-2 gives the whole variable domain DTGVSQNPRHKITKRGQNVTFRCDPISEHNRLYWYRQTLGQGPEFLTYFQNEAQLEKSRLLSDRFSAERPKGSFSTLEIQRTEQGDSAMYLCASSLDLGNPGELFFGEGSRLTVL.

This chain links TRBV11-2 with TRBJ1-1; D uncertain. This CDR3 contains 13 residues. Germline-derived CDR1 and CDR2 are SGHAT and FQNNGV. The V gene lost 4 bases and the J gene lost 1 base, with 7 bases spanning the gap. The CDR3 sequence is CASSYERNTEAFF. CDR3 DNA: TGTGCCAGCAGCTACGAACGGAACACTGAAGCTTTCTTT. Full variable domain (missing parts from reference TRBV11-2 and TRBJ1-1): EAGVAQSPRYKIIEKRQSVAFWCNPISGHATLYWYQQILGQGPKLLIQFQNNGVVDDSQLPKDRFSAERLKGVDSTLKIQPAKLEDSAVYLCASSYERNTEAFFGQGTRLTVV.

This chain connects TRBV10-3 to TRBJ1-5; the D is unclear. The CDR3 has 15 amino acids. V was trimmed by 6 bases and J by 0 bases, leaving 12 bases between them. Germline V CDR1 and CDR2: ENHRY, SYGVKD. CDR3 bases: TGTGCCATCAGGAACGAGTTAAATAGCAATCAGCCCCAGCATTTT. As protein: CAIRNELNSNQPQHF.

The CDR3 sequence is CASSYSRTANTEAFF. In DNA, the CDR3 is TGTGCCAGCAGTTACTCTAGGACAGCGAACACTGAAGCTTTCTTT. V gene TRBV6-5 combines with J gene TRBJ1-1; perhaps TRBD1 as D (6 bases). The germline V gene has CDR1 MNHEY and CDR2 SVGAGI. The germline V and J ends were trimmed by 0 bases and 1 base, with 9 bases remaining between them. CDR3 length: 15 residues.

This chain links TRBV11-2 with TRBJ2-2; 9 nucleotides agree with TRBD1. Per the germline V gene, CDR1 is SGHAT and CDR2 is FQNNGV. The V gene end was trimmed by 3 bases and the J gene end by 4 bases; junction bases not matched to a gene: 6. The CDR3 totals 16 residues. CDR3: CASSFYDRGGTGELFF. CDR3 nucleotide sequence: TGTGCCAGCAGCTTCTACGACAGGGGGGGCACCGGGGAGCTGTTTTTT.

The CDR3 nucleotides are TGCAGCGTCCCTCCCACCTCGAGGGATACGCAGTATTTT. Translation: CSVPPTSRDTQYF. The chain combines TRBV29-1 with TRBJ2-3; D remains unclear. This CDR3 has 13 amino acids. Trimming removed 6 bases from V and 6 bases from J, with 16 bases in between. Germline V CDR1 and CDR2: SQVTM, ANQGSEA.

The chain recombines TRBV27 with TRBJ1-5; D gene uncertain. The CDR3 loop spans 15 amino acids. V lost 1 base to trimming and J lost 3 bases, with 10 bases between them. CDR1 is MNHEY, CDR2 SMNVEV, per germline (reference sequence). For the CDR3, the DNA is TGTGCCAGCAGTTTATTTGGGCGGAACAATCAGCCCCAGCATTTT. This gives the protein CASSLFGRNNQPQHF.

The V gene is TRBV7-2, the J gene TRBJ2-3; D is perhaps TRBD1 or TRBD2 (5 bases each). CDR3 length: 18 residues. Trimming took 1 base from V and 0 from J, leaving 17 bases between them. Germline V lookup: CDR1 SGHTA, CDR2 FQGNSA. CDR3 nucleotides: TGTGCCAGCAGCTTAGGAACGGGACGGCGAATTAGCACAGATACGCAGTATTTT. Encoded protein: CASSLGTGRRISTDTQYF.

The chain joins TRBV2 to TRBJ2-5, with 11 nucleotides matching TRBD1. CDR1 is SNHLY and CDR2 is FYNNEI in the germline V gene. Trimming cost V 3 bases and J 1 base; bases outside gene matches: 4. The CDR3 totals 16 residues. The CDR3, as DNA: TGTGCCAGCAGTGAGTGGGACAGGGGGTCCCAAGAGACCCAGTACTTC. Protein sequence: CASSEWDRGSQETQYF.

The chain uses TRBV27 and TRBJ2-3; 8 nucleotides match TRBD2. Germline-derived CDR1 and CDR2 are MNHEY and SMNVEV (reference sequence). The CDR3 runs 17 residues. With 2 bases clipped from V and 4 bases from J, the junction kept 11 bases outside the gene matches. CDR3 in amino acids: CASSLAGTSFGADTQYF. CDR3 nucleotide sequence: TGTGCCAGCAGTTTAGCCGGGACTAGTTTTGGTGCAGATACGCAGTATTTT.

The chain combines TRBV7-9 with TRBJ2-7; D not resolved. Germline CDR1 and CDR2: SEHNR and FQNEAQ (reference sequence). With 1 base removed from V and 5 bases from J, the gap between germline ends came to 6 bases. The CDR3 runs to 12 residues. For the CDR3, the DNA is TGTGCCAGCAGCTTAGGCTGGGACGAGCAGTACTTC. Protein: CASSLGWDEQYF.

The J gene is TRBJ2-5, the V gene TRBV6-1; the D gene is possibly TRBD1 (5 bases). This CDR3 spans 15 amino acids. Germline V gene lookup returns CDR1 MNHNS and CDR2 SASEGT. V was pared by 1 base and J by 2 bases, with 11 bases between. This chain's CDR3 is CASSEVWGRQETQYF. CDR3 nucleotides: TGTGCCAGCAGTGAAGTCTGGGGCCGACAAGAGACCCAGTACTTC.

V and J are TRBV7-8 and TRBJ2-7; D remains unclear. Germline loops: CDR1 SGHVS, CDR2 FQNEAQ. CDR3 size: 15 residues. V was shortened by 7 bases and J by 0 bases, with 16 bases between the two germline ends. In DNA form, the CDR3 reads TGTGCCAGCACCTTGAGCGAAATTCTCTCCTACGAGCAGTACTTC. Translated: CASTLSEILSYEQYF.

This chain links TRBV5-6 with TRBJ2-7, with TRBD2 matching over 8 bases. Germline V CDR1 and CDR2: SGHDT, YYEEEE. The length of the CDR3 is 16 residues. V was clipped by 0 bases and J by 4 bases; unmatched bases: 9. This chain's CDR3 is CASSLVSGLVGYEQYF. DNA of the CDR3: TGTGCCAGCAGCTTGGTGTCGGGACTAGTCGGATACGAGCAGTACTTC. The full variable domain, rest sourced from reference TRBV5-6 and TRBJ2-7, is DAGVTQSPTHLIKTRGQQVTLRCSPKSGHDTVSWYQQALGQGPQFIFQYYEEEERQRGNFPDRFSGHQFPNYSSELNVNALLLGDSALYLCASSLVSGLVGYEQYFGPGTRLTVT.

CDR3 in DNA: TGTGCCAGCAGCCAAGAGTTGACAGATACGCAGTATTTT. This encodes CASSQELTDTQYF. The V call is TRBV4-2, the J call TRBJ2-3; no clear D gene. Germline V gene data show CDR1 as LGHNA and CDR2 as YNFKEQ. Trimming stripped 0 bases from V and 3 bases from J, with 4 bases between. The CDR3 consists of 13 residues.

CDR3 nucleotide sequence: TGTGCCAGCAGTTTAGGACGGACAGGGGACGAGCAGTACTTC. Protein sequence: CASSLGRTGDEQYF. The chain couples TRBV27 to TRBJ2-7, with TRBD1 matching over 9 bases. The V segment lost 2 bases and the J segment 5 bases; nucleotides outside the gene matches: 4. CDR3 length: 14 residues. Germline assignment: CDR1 MNHEY and CDR2 SMNVEV (reference sequence).